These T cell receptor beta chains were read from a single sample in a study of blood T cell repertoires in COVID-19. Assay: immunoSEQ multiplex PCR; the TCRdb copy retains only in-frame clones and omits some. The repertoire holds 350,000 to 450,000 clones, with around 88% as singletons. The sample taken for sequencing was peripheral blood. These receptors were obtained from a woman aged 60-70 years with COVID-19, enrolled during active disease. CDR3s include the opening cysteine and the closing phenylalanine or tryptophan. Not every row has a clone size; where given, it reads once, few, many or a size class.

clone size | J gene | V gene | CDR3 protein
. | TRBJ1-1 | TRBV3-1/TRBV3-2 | CASSQEYRGLLNTEAFF
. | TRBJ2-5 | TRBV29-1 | CSVRGGHQETQYF
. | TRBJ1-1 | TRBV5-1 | CASSRRREDTEAFF
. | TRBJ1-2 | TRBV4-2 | CASSQSIRLSVDYGYTF
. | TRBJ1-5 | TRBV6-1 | CASSEVGVGQPQHF
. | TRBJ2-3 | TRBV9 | CASSVGLRGADTQYF
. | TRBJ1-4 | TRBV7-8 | CASSLATGGFEKLFF
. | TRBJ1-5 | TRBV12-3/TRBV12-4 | CASVQGNQPQHF
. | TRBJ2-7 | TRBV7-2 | CASSLQGQSYEQYF
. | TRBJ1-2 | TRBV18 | CASSRDRGLYGYTF
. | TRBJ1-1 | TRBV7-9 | CASSSREMNTEAFF
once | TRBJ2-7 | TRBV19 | CASSIRGDGEQYF
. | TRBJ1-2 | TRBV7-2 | CASTPQSFTSAGGYTF
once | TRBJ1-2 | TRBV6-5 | CASSYSSNRGGYGYTF
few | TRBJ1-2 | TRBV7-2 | CASSLTLDSYGYTF
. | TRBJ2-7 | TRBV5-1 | CASSLTGTLDEQYF
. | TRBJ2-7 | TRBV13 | CASSTTPGIYYEQYF
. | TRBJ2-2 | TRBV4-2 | CASSQETSGGNTGELFF
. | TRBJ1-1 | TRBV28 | CASSLSLRGGGTEAFF
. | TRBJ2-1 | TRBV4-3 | CASSQDGPRSGGVQFF
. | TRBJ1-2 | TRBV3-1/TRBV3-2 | CASSLGRLTGQYGYTF
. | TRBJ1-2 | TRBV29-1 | CSVEAVLTLYGYTF
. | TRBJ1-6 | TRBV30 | CALRDSSYNSPLHF
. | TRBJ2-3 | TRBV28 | CASSLSSGGTDTQYF
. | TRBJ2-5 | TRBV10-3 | CAISGASGPETQYF
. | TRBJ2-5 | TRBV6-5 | CASSSPGVQTQYF
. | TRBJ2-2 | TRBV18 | CASSPVFRGELFF